The rows below give T cell receptor beta chains drawn from one sample of a study of blood T cell repertoires in COVID-19. Clones were sequenced by immunoSEQ multiplex PCR, and TCRdb holds only the in-frame ones, with some missing. The sample contains some 200,000 clones, around 84% of which appear only once. Sequencing used peripheral blood. The receptors were sampled from an older woman with COVID-19, enrolled during active disease. Each CDR3 is given with its conserved first and last residue. Fields, in order: J gene, D gene, clone size, V gene, CDR3 protein, CDR3 DNA. D genes are given only for firm matches. Where a row states a size, it is once, few, many or the class of an expanded clone; other rows omit it.

J gene: TRBJ2-1; D gene: TRBD1; clone size: -; V gene: TRBV5-1; CDR3 protein: CASSLGQGYNEQFF; CDR3 DNA: TGCGCCAGCAGCTTGGGACAGGGCTACAATGAGCAGTTCTTC
J gene: TRBJ2-5; D gene: TRBD2; clone size: once; V gene: TRBV11-2; CDR3 protein: CASSPGTSGGFGTQYF; CDR3 DNA: TGTGCCAGCAGCCCTGGGACTAGCGGGGGATTCGGGACCCAGTACTTC
J gene: TRBJ2-1; D gene: TRBD1; clone size: -; V gene: TRBV6-4; CDR3 protein: CASSERQGNEQFF; CDR3 DNA: TGTGCCAGCAGTGAGAGACAGGGGAATGAGCAGTTCTTC
J gene: TRBJ1-1; D gene: -; clone size: -; V gene: TRBV28; CDR3 protein: CASSPYLTEAFF; CDR3 DNA: TGTGCCAGCAGTCCTTATTTAACTGAAGCTTTCTTT
J gene: TRBJ2-7; D gene: -; clone size: -; V gene: TRBV29-1; CDR3 protein: CSGKFFRDFRLYYEQYF; CDR3 DNA: TGCAGCGGAAAATTTTTCCGGGACTTTAGATTGTACTACGAGCAGTACTTC
J gene: TRBJ1-3; D gene: -; clone size: -; V gene: TRBV15; CDR3 protein: CATSRARGLGNTIYF; CDR3 DNA: TGTGCCACCAGCAGAGCTAGGGGTCTTGGAAACACCATATATTTT
J gene: TRBJ2-3; D gene: TRBD2; clone size: few; V gene: TRBV7-8; CDR3 protein: CASSLSPGTSGSWDTQYF; CDR3 DNA: TGTGCCAGCAGCTTATCACCAGGGACTAGCGGGAGTTGGGATACGCAGTATTTT
J gene: TRBJ2-1; D gene: TRBD1; clone size: -; V gene: TRBV6-1; CDR3 protein: CASSERDRGVYNEQFF; CDR3 DNA: TGTGCCAGCAGTGAGAGAGACAGGGGGGTGTACAATGAGCAGTTCTTC
J gene: TRBJ1-1; D gene: -; clone size: -; V gene: TRBV10-1; CDR3 protein: CASSAGGNTEAFF; CDR3 DNA: TGCGCCAGCAGTGCCGGGGGGAACACTGAAGCTTTCTTT
J gene: TRBJ1-2; D gene: -; clone size: -; V gene: TRBV5-6; CDR3 protein: CASSFRAVFGYTF; CDR3 DNA: TGTGCCAGCAGCTTTAGAGCTGTCTTTGGCTACACCTTC
J gene: TRBJ1-1; D gene: -; clone size: -; V gene: TRBV10-3; CDR3 protein: CAISDGTVNTEAFF; CDR3 DNA: TGTGCCATCAGTGACGGGACTGTGAACACTGAAGCTTTCTTT
J gene: TRBJ1-2; D gene: TRBD1; clone size: -; V gene: TRBV28; CDR3 protein: CASSLAGGGYTF; CDR3 DNA: TGTGCCAGCAGTTTGGCAGGGGGAGGCTACACCTTC
J gene: TRBJ1-2; D gene: -; clone size: -; V gene: TRBV6-2/TRBV6-3; CDR3 protein: CASSYVSSSGYTF; CDR3 DNA: TGTGCCAGCAGTTACGTGAGTTCCTCGGGCTACACCTTC
J gene: TRBJ2-1; D gene: TRBD2; clone size: -; V gene: TRBV6-1; CDR3 protein: CASSEILGTSGGSSYNEQFF; CDR3 DNA: TGTGCCAGCAGTGAAATCCTCGGGACTAGCGGGGGAAGCTCCTACAATGAGCAGTTCTTC
J gene: TRBJ2-1; D gene: TRBD2; clone size: -; V gene: TRBV28; CDR3 protein: CASSLSGRAVNEQFF; CDR3 DNA: TGTGCCAGCAGTCTTAGCGGGAGGGCCGTTAATGAGCAGTTCTTC
J gene: TRBJ1-1; D gene: -; clone size: many; V gene: TRBV2; CDR3 protein: CASTAAWRNTEAFF; CDR3 DNA: TGTGCCAGCACAGCGGCTTGGAGGAACACTGAAGCTTTCTTT
J gene: TRBJ2-7; D gene: TRBD1; clone size: -; V gene: TRBV30; CDR3 protein: CAWSSKPGQGGYEQYF; CDR3 DNA: TGTGCCTGGAGTAGTAAACCGGGACAGGGAGGCTACGAGCAGTACTTC
J gene: TRBJ1-3; D gene: -; clone size: -; V gene: TRBV5-1; CDR3 protein: CASSLEGGKNTIYF; CDR3 DNA: TGCGCCAGCAGCTTGGAGGGAGGGAAAAACACCATATATTTT
J gene: TRBJ1-5; D gene: -; clone size: -; V gene: TRBV28; CDR3 protein: CASSLNQPQHF; CDR3 DNA: TGTGCCAGCAGTCTGAATCAGCCCCAGCATTTT
J gene: TRBJ2-5; D gene: -; clone size: -; V gene: TRBV30; CDR3 protein: CAWTQGLQETQYF; CDR3 DNA: TGTGCCTGGACCCAGGGGTTACAAGAGACCCAGTACTTC
J gene: TRBJ1-1; D gene: -; clone size: -; V gene: TRBV7-8; CDR3 protein: CASSSKGTMNTEAFF; CDR3 DNA: TGTGCCAGCAGCTCGAAAGGGACAATGAACACTGAAGCTTTCTTT
J gene: TRBJ1-2; D gene: -; clone size: few; V gene: TRBV4-2; CDR3 protein: CASSHEHPRDSGYTF; CDR3 DNA: TGTGCCAGCAGCCACGAGCATCCCCGGGACTCGGGCTACACCTTC
J gene: TRBJ1-5; D gene: -; clone size: -; V gene: TRBV28; CDR3 protein: CASSLESRGGQPQHF; CDR3 DNA: TGTGCCAGCAGTTTAGAGTCCAGGGGTGGTCAGCCCCAGCATTTT
J gene: TRBJ1-1; D gene: TRBD1; clone size: -; V gene: TRBV10-3; CDR3 protein: CAISERTGNTEAFF; CDR3 DNA: TGTGCCATCAGTGAAAGGACAGGGAACACTGAAGCTTTCTTT
J gene: TRBJ1-2; D gene: TRBD1; clone size: -; V gene: TRBV2; CDR3 protein: CASLGRTNTGEKQGMNYGYTF; CDR3 DNA: TGTGCCAGCCTAGGGCGGACCAATACAGGGGAGAAACAGGGGATGAATTATGGCTACACCTTC
J gene: TRBJ2-5; D gene: -; clone size: -; V gene: TRBV4-1; CDR3 protein: CASSQSQLSETQYF; CDR3 DNA: TGCGCCAGCAGCCAATCCCAACTGTCCGAGACCCAGTACTTC
J gene: TRBJ2-1; D gene: TRBD2; clone size: -; V gene: TRBV19; CDR3 protein: CASSIGLAGGPSYNEQFF; CDR3 DNA: TGTGCCAGTAGTATAGGGCTAGCGGGGGGGCCGTCCTACAATGAGCAGTTCTTC
J gene: TRBJ1-2; D gene: -; clone size: -; V gene: TRBV3-1/TRBV3-2; CDR3 protein: CASSLRTRPYGYTF; CDR3 DNA: TGTGCCAGCAGCCTACGGACAAGGCCCTATGGCTACACCTTC
J gene: TRBJ1-1; D gene: -; clone size: -; V gene: TRBV18; CDR3 protein: CASSPTANTEAFF; CDR3 DNA: TGTGCCAGCTCGCCTACAGCTAACACTGAAGCTTTCTTT
J gene: TRBJ1-3; D gene: -; clone size: -; V gene: TRBV11-1; CDR3 protein: CASSLGFGSSGNTIYF; CDR3 DNA: TGTGCCAGCAGCTTGGGTTTCGGGAGCTCTGGAAACACCATATATTTT
J gene: TRBJ1-2; D gene: -; clone size: -; V gene: TRBV28; CDR3 protein: CASSTPRNGYTF; CDR3 DNA: TGTGCCAGCAGTACCCCCAGAAATGGCTACACCTTC
J gene: TRBJ1-4; D gene: -; clone size: few; V gene: TRBV30; CDR3 protein: CACLLLSDDEKLFF; CDR3 DNA: TGTGCCTGCCTACTTCTATCCGATGATGAAAAACTGTTTTTT
J gene: TRBJ1-2; D gene: -; clone size: once; V gene: TRBV28; CDR3 protein: CASSSAWGEGYGYTF; CDR3 DNA: TGTGCCAGCAGTTCCGCTTGGGGCGAAGGCTATGGCTACACCTTC
J gene: TRBJ2-7; D gene: TRBD2; clone size: -; V gene: TRBV6-5; CDR3 protein: CASSREGSYEQYF; CDR3 DNA: TGTGCCAGCAGCAGGGAGGGATCCTACGAGCAGTACTTC